This T cell receptor (beta chain) was retrieved from a study of T cell repertoires in cytomegalovirus infection. Study-level points and caveats: Summed frequency of public TCR beta families distinguished CMV carriers with the relevant HLA.

The V gene's germline CDR1 is SGHVS and CDR2 FNYEAQ. CDR3 length equals 14 residues. Deletions cut 5 bases from V and 4 bases from J, with 11 bases between. The sample holds many counts of this clonotype. The antigen remains unidentified. TCRdb ran MiXCR on the reads and lists one entry per CDR3 protein. There are 800,000 to 950,000 distinct CDR3 sequences in the sample; approximately 29% occur only once, and 12% lies in the top ten. The starting material was cultured CD8+ T cells from PBMCs, obtained from culture after CMV antigen stimulation. The chain recombines TRBV7-6 with TRBJ2-2; D not resolved. The receptor was derived from a human donor in good health (CMV status not recorded). Some clones in this sample may be carry-over from other donors' samples. The CDR3 loop reads CASSMNKITGELFF. Written as DNA, the CDR3 is TGTGCCAGCAGCATGAACAAGATCACCGGGGAGCTGTTTTTT. Drawing the rest from reference TRBV7-6 and TRBJ2-2, the complete variable domain is GAGVSQSPRYKVTKRGQDVALRCDPISGHVSLYWYRQALGQGPEFLTYFNYEAQQDKSGLPNDRFSAERPEGSISTLTIQRTEQRDSAMYRCASSMNKITGELFFGEGSRLTVL.